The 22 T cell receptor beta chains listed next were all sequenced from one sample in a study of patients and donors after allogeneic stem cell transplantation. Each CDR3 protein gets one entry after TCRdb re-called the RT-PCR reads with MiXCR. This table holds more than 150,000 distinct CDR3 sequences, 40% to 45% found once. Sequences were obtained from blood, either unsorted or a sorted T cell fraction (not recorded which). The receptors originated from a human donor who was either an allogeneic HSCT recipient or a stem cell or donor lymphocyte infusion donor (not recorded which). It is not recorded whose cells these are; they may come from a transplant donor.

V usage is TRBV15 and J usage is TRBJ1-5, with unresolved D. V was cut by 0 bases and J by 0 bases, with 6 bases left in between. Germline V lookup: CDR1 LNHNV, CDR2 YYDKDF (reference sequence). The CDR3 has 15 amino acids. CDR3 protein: CATSRDLGSNQPQHF. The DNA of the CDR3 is TGTGCCACCAGCAGAGATCTGGGTAGCAATCAGCCCCAGCATTTT.

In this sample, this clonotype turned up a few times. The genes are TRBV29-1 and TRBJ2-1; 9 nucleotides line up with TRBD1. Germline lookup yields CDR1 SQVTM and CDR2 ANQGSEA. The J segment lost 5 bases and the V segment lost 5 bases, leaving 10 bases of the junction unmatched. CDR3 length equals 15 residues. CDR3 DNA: TGCAGCGTTAAAGGAAGGGACAGGGTTGACAATGAGCAGTTCTTC. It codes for CSVKGRDRVDNEQFF.

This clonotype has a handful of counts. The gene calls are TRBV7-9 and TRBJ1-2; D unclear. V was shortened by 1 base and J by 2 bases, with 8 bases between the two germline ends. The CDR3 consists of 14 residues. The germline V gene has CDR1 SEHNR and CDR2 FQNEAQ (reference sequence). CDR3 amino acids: CASSLVEENYGYTF. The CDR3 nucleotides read TGTGCCAGCAGCTTAGTAGAGGAAAACTATGGCTACACCTTC.

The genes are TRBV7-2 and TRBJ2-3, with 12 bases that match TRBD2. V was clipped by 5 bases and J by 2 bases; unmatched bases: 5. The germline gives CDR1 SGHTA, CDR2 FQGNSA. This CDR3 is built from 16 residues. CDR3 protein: CASSAGLAGTTDTQYF. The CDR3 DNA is TGTGCCAGCAGCGCCGGACTAGCGGGAACCACAGATACGCAGTATTTT.

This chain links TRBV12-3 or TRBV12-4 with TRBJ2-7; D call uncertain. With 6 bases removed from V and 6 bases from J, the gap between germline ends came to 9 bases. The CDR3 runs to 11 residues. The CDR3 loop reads CASSPGSEQYF. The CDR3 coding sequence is TGTGCCAGCAGCCCAGGTTCCGAGCAGTACTTC.

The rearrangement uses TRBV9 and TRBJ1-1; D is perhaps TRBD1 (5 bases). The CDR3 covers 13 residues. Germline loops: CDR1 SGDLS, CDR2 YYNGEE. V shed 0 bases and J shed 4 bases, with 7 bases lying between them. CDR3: CASSVGDGTEAFF. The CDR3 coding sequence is TGTGCCAGCAGCGTAGGGGACGGCACTGAAGCTTTCTTT.

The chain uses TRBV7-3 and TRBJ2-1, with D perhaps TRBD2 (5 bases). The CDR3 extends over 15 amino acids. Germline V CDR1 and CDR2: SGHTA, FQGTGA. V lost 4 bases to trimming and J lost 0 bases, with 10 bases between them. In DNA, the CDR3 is TGTGCCAGCAGCTCCTTAGCGAGCTCCTACAATGAGCAGTTCTTC. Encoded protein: CASSSLASSYNEQFF.

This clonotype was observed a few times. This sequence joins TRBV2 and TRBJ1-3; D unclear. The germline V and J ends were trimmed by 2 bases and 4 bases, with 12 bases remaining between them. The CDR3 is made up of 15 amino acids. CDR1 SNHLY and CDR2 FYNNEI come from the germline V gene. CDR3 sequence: CASSEYSLEGNTIYF. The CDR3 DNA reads TGTGCCAGCAGTGAATACAGCTTGGAAGGAAACACCATATATTTT.

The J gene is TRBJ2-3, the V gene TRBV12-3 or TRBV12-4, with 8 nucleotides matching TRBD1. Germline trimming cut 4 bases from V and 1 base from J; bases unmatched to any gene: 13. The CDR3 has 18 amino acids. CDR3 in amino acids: CASSSALGRGLGTDTQYF. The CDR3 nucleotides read TGTGCCAGCAGTTCCGCACTGGGCAGGGGGCTGGGCACAGATACGCAGTATTTT.

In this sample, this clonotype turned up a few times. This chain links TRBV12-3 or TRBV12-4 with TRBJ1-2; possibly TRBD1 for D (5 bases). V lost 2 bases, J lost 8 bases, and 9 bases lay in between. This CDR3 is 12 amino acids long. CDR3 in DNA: TGTGCCAGCAGTTTAATCTGGGGGGGCTACACCTTC. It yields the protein CASSLIWGGYTF.

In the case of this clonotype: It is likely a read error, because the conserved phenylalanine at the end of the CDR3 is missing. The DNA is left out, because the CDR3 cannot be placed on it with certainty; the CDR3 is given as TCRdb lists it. CDR3 region: CASIPRWRV. This chain links TRBV12-3 or TRBV12-4 with TRBJ2-3; no DNA check was done on the table's D call, TRBD2. The CDR3 region is 9 residues in length, termini included.

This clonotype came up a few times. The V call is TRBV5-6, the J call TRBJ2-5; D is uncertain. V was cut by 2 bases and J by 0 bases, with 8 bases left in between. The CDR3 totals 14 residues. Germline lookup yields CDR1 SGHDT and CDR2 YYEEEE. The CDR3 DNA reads TGTGCCAGCAGCTTTCGACCCAACCAAGAGACCCAGTACTTC. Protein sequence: CASSFRPNQETQYF. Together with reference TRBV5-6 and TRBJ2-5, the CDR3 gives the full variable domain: DAGVTQSPTHLIKTRGQQVTLRCSPKSGHDTVSWYQQALGQGPQFIFQYYEEEERQRGNFPDRFSGHQFPNYSSELNVNALLLGDSALYLCASSFRPNQETQYFGPGTRLLVL.

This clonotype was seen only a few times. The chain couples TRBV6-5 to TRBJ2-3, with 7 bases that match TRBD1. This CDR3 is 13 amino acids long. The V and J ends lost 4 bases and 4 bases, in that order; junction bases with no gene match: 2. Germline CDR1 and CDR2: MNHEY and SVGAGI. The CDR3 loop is CASSSQGSDTQYF. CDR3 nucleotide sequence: TGTGCCAGCAGTTCACAGGGGTCAGATACGCAGTATTTT.

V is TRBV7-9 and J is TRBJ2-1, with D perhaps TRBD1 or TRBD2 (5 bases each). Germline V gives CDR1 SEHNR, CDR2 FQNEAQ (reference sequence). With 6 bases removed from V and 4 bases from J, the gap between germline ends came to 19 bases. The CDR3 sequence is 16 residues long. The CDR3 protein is CASSLPGPGPYNEQFF. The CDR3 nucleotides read TGTGCCAGCAGTCTCCCGGGGCCAGGACCATACAATGAGCAGTTCTTC. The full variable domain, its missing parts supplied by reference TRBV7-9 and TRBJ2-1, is DTGVSQNPRHKITKRGQNVTFRCDPISEHNRLYWYRQTLGQGPEFLTYFQNEAQLEKSRLLSDRFSAERPKGSFSTLEIQRTEQGDSAMYLCASSLPGPGPYNEQFFGPGTRLTVL.

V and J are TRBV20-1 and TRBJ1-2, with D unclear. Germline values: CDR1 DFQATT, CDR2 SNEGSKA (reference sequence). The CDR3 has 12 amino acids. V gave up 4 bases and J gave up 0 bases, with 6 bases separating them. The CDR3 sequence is CSAIPTNYGYTF. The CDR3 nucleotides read TGCAGTGCTATTCCCACTAACTATGGCTACACCTTC.

CDR3 amino acids: CASSRTGAGNQPQHF. In nucleotides, the CDR3 is TGTGCCAGCAGCCGGACAGGTGCTGGCAATCAGCCCCAGCATTTT. The rearrangement uses TRBV7-2 and TRBJ1-5; 7 positions agree with TRBD1. Germline V gene data show CDR1 as SGHTA and CDR2 as FQGNSA. The CDR3 loop spans 15 amino acids. V was pared by 5 bases and J by 2 bases, with 6 bases of the junction left unmatched.

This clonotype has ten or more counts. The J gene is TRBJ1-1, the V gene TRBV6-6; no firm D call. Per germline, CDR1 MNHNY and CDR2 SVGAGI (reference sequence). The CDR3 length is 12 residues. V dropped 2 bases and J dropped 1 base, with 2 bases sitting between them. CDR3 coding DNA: TGTGCCAGCAGTTACCGGAACACTGAAGCTTTCTTT. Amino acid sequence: CASSYRNTEAFF.

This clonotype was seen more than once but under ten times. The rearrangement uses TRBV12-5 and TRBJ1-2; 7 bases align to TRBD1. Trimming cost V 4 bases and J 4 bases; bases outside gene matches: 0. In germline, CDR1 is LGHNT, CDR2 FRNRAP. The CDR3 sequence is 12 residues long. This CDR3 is CASGSGGYGYTF. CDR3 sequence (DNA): TGTGCTAGTGGTTCAGGGGGCTATGGCTACACCTTC.

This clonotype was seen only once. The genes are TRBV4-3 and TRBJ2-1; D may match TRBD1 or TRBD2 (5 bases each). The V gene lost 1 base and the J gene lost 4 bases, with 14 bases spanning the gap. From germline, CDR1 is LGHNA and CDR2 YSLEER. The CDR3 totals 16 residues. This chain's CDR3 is CASSQGLGTPYNEQFF. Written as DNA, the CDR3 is TGCGCCAGCAGCCAAGGGCTCGGGACGCCGTACAATGAGCAGTTCTTC.

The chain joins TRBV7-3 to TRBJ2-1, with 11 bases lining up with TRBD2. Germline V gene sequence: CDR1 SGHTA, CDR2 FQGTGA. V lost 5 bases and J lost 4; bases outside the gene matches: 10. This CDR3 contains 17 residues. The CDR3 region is CASSPGLAARYYNEQFF. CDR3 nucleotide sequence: TGTGCCAGCAGCCCGGGACTAGCGGCCAGGTATTACAATGAGCAGTTCTTC. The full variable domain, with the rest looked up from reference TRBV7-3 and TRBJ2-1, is GAGVSQTPSNKVTEKGKYVELRCDPISGHTALYWYRQSLGQGPEFLIYFQGTGAADDSGLPNDRFFAVRPEGSVSTLKIQRTERGDSAVYLCASSPGLAARYYNEQFFGPGTRLTVL.

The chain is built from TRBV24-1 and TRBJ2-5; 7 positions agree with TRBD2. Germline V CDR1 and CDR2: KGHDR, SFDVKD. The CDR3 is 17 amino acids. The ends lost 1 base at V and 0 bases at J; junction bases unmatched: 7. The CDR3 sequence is CATSDFRLAENQETQYF. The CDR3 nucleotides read TGTGCCACCAGTGATTTTAGGCTAGCGGAGAACCAAGAGACCCAGTACTTC.

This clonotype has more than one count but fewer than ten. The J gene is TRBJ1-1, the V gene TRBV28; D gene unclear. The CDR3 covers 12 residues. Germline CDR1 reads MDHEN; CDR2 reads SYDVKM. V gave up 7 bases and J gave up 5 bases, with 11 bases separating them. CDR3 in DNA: TGTGCCAGCACCTCCGAGTTGACTGAAGCTTTCTTT. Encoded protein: CASTSELTEAFF.